The following is a TCR beta chain sequence with its context. This clone occurred a few times. No cognate antigen has been identified for it. No base qualities exist here, and no much larger clone lies one base off it. These data are taken from a study of graft-versus-host responses after intestinal transplantation (dated by TCRdb to the early 2020s). At the level of the whole study: The transplants that recipients got were multivisceral, liver-intestinal, or isolated intestinal. Every recipient was given anti-thymocyte globulin induction, then maintenance tacrolimus and steroids for 3 to 4 years. Graft-versus-host and host-versus-graft alloreactive T cell clones were tracked in the graft, circulation and bone marrow after intestinal transplantation using bulk TCR-beta CDR3 sequencing. Alloreactive clones were identified by sequencing pre-transplant mixed lymphocyte reaction products and comparing these products with unstimulated pre-transplant donor and recipient T cells. Of the 20 to 25 intestinal transplant recipients enrolled in the cohort, one of whom was a retransplant, 3 patients without pretransplant specimens were excluded. Donor T cell macrochimerism was defined as a peak of at least 4% donor T cells among recipient peripheral blood mononuclear cells. Rather than being sequenced by the commercial service, samples from a few later patients were sequenced in-house on an Illumina MiSeq and processed with MiXCR. Overall results and qualifications from the work: In patients with donor T cell macrochimerism, the allografts had high GvH to HvG T cell clonal ratios. Early after transplant, peak levels of circulating GvH clones were found to be associated with declines in HvG clones. The relatively low number and heterogeneity of intestinal transplant patients limited the conclusions. GvH clones were detected in recipient bone marrow, and some appeared earlier in ileal mucosa or blood, consistent with an intestinal mucosal origin.

The library came from the immunoSEQ multiplex PCR assay. In most patients, genomic DNA was isolated using the Qiagen DNeasy Blood and Tissue Kit and sent frozen to Adaptive Biotechnologies for TCR sequencing. For most patients, genomic DNA was subjected to high-throughput TCR-beta CDR3 sequencing by Adaptive Biotechnologies. As for the original processing: TCR sequencing data were retrieved from Adaptive's ImmunoSEQ software for 15 to 20 patients, whereas a few other patients were processed with MiXCR and VDJtools. To correct CD4 versus CD8 sorting errors, any sequence found in both subsets at a frequency ratio below 5:1 was removed. CDR3 nucleotide sequences shared between donor and recipient were removed because their origin could not be assigned. Alloreactive clones required at least 2-fold expansion over unstimulated cells and minimum CFSE-low frequency of 0.002% (template counts) or 0.001% (read counts). A clone was considered mappable if detected in the sequenced pre-transplant spleen, lymph node, or MLR CFSE-low populations of the donor or recipient. The cumulative frequency of alloreactive clones was calculated as a percentage of all sequences, weighted by copy number. TCRdb re-hosts the immuneACCESS table, in-frame sequences only. Its copies lack some clones; in the studies checked, an unresolved V gene accounts for under half of them, and the cause for the rest is not known. D and trimming come from the DNA, and the V and J calls and clone size come from that table. The sample has tens of thousands of clones on record, roughly 91% of them singletons. The top ten clonotypes cover approximately 2% of the sample.

V is pruned by 4 bases and J by 10 bases, leaving 8 bases of the junction without a gene match. The CDR1 and CDR2 encoded by the germline V gene are LGHNA and YSLEER. The CDR3 contains 14 residues, cysteine and phenylalanine counted. Only the CDR3 DNA is retained, 42 bases long and in frame from the first base. What the time point label conveys for this sample: cells obtained before transplantation from donor or recipient. CD3+CD4+ and CD3+CD8+ populations were FACS-sorted from unstimulated pre-transplant donor and recipient cells taken from spleen or lymph nodes. Sequenced material: unstimulated CD8+ T cells sorted from spleen or lymph node cells, taken before intestinal transplant. This chain joins TRBV4-3 to TRBJ1-4, with 8 central nucleotides matching TRBD1. The TCR comes from a human donor who received an intestinal transplant. The CDR3 has the sequence CASSPPGQAVKLFF. DNA sequence: TGCGCCAGCAGCCCTCCGGGACAGGCTGTAAAACTGTTTTTT.